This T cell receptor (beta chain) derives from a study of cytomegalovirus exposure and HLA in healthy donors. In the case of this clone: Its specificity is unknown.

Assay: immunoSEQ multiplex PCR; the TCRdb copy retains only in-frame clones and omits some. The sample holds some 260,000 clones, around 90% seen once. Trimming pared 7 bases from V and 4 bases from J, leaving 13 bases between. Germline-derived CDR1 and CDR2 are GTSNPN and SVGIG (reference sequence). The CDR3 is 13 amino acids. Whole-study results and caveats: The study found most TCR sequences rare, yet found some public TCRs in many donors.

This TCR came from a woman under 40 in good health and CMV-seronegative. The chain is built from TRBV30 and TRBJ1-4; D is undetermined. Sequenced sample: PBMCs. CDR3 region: CAYSDGINEKLFF. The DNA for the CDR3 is TGTGCCTACTCGGACGGGATTAATGAAAAACTGTTTTTT.